Below, 32 T cell receptor beta chains from the same sample are listed, as sequenced in a study of shared clonotypes between healthy human individuals. Measured with immunoSEQ multiplex PCR; TCRdb has only the in-frame clones, and not every one. This table holds a few million clones, more than 85% found once. The sequenced sample was naive CD4+ T cells from PBMCs. Subset given: CD45RA+ positively selected. These receptor sequences come from a man younger than 35 in good health. Some clones in this sample may be carry-over from other donors' samples.

The rearrangement joins TRBV7-9 to TRBJ2-1; 10 positions match TRBD2. This CDR3 contains 14 residues. With 6 bases clipped from V and 8 bases from J, the junction kept 7 bases outside the gene matches. CDR1 SEHNR and CDR2 FQNEAQ come from the germline V gene (reference sequence). The CDR3 reads CASRLAGALHEQFF. The CDR3 DNA reads as TGTGCCAGCAGGCTAGCGGGGGCCCTCCATGAGCAGTTCTTC. Supplemented by reference TRBV7-9 and TRBJ2-1, the full variable domain reads DTGVSQNPRHKITKRGQNVTFRCDPISEHNRLYWYRQTLGQGPEFLTYFQNEAQLEKSRLLSDRFSAERPKGSFSTLEIQRTEQGDSAMYLCASRLAGALHEQFFGPGTRLTVL.

Comment on this clone: Other DNA sequences in the sample encode the same CDR3. The chain uses TRBV5-6 and TRBJ2-5, with D uncertain. This CDR3 comprises 12 residues. Germline V CDR1 and CDR2: SGHDT, YYEEEE. Trimming cost V 4 bases and J 5 bases, with 9 bases left between them. This CDR3 reads CASSLYRETQYF. The CDR3, as DNA: TGTGCCAGCAGCCTCTATAGGGAGACCCAGTACTTC.

The chain is built from TRBV11-2 and TRBJ2-3; 8 bases are a match to TRBD2. Germline loops: CDR1 SGHAT, CDR2 FQNNGV. J lost 4 bases, V lost 5 bases, and 11 bases had no gene match. The CDR3 is 16 residues long. The CDR3 sequence: CASSLSRTSGADTQYF. The CDR3 region has the DNA TGTGCCAGCAGCCTCAGTCGTACTAGCGGTGCAGATACGCAGTATTTT.

The V call is TRBV19, the J call TRBJ2-1; no firm D call. Looked up from germline, CDR1 is LNHDA and CDR2 is SQIVND (reference sequence). V was shortened by 10 bases and J by 5 bases, with 18 bases between the two germline ends. The CDR3 covers 14 residues. The CDR3 loop reads CATTSGGWDNEQFF. The CDR3 bases are TGTGCCACCACGAGTGGCGGATGGGACAATGAGCAGTTCTTC.

The J gene is TRBJ1-5, the V gene TRBV18, with no clear D. V was cut by 5 bases and J by 3 bases, with 5 bases left in between. The germline V gene encodes CDR1 KGHSH and CDR2 LQKENI. CDR3 length: 12 residues. The CDR3 DNA reads as TGTGCCAGCTCAGCGGACAATCAGCCCCAGCATTTT. Translating gives CASSADNQPQHF.

This rearrangement joins TRBV6-1 to TRBJ2-3; 11 bases are a match to TRBD2. The CDR3 length is 16 residues. Germline V gene sequence: CDR1 MNHNS, CDR2 SASEGT. Losses at the gene ends were 3 bases for V and 6 bases for J; bases not matched to a gene: 8. Here the CDR3 reads CASSEGSGRAWDTQYF. Written as DNA, the CDR3 is TGTGCCAGCAGTGAGGGTAGCGGGAGGGCCTGGGATACGCAGTATTTT.

The rearrangement uses TRBV28 and TRBJ2-2; D tentatively fits TRBD1 or TRBD2 (5 bases each). The CDR3 runs to 15 residues. Germline V gene data show CDR1 as MDHEN and CDR2 as SYDVKM. V lost 8 bases and J 2 bases, leaving 15 bases between the germline ends. The CDR3: CASDSPWDNTGELFF. DNA of the CDR3: TGTGCCAGCGATAGCCCGTGGGACAACACCGGGGAGCTGTTTTTT. The full variable domain, completed using reference TRBV28 and TRBJ2-2, is DVKVTQSSRYLVKRTGEKVFLECVQDMDHENMFWYRQDPGLGLRLIYFSYDVKMKEKGDIPEGYSVSREKKERFSLILESASTNQTSMYLCASDSPWDNTGELFFGEGSRLTVL.

The chain joins TRBV7-6 to TRBJ2-2, with 7 positions matching TRBD2. Germline V lookup: CDR1 SGHVS, CDR2 FNYEAQ. The junction had 11 bases not matched to a gene; V was cut back by 7 bases and J by 0 bases. The CDR3 covers 17 residues. CDR3 in amino acids: CASTLKASGANTGELFF. CDR3 bases: TGTGCCAGCACCCTTAAGGCTAGCGGAGCGAACACCGGGGAGCTGTTTTTT.

The chain uses TRBV4-2 and TRBJ2-7; 9 positions agree with TRBD2. V lost 0 bases, J lost 2 bases, and 5 bases stayed unmatched. Germline V gene sequence: CDR1 LGHNA, CDR2 YNFKEQ. The CDR3 consists of 16 residues. In DNA, the CDR3 is TGTGCCAGCAGCCAAGAGGTTATAGCGGGAGCCTACGAGCAGTACTTC. It encodes CASSQEVIAGAYEQYF.

The rearrangement links TRBV29-1 to TRBJ2-3, with D uncertain. Germline assignment: CDR1 SQVTM and CDR2 ANQGSEA. CDR3 length: 13 amino acids. V shed 5 bases and J shed 2 bases, with 11 bases lying between them. CDR3 in DNA: TGCAGCGTTCGGCGGACCTTCACAGATACGCAGTATTTT. It encodes CSVRRTFTDTQYF.

The chain combines TRBV30 with TRBJ1-5; D remains unclear. This CDR3 contains 13 residues. Trimming cost V 2 bases and J 1 base, with 6 bases left between them. CDR1 and CDR2 from the germline V gene are GTSNPN and SVGIG (reference sequence). The CDR3 protein is CAWSPQSNQPQHF. DNA of the CDR3: TGTGCCTGGAGTCCCCAGAGCAATCAGCCCCAGCATTTT. The variable domain in full, with the rest retrieved from reference TRBV30 and TRBJ1-5, is SQTIHQWPATLVQPVGSPLSLECTVEGTSNPNLYWYRQAAGRGLQLLFYSVGIGQISSEVPQNLSASRPQDRQFILSSKKLLLSDSGFYLCAWSPQSNQPQHFGDGTRLSIL.

The gene calls are TRBV14 and TRBJ1-2, with D uncertain. Deletions cut 2 bases from V and 4 bases from J, with 8 bases between. The CDR3 is made up of 13 amino acids. Germline V gene data show CDR1 as SGHDN and CDR2 as FVKESK. The CDR3 coding sequence is TGTGCCAGCAGCCAACGGGCAGCCTATGGCTACACCTTC. Translated: CASSQRAAYGYTF. Variable domain in full (rest from reference TRBV14 and TRBJ1-2): EAGVTQFPSHSVIEKGQTVTLRCDPISGHDNLYWYRRVMGKEIKFLLHFVKESKQDESGMPNNRFLAERTGGTYSTLKVQPAELEDSGVYFCASSQRAAYGYTFGSGTRLTVV.

The chain has TRBV29-1 and TRBJ2-1; 7 positions match TRBD1. Germline loops: CDR1 SQVTM, CDR2 ANQGSEA. The trim removed 5 bases at V and 8 bases at J, leaving 6 bases unmatched. The CDR3 is 12 amino acids. CDR3 in DNA: TGCAGCGTTTCGGACAGGTTGGATGAGCAGTTCTTC. Residues: CSVSDRLDEQFF.

V usage is TRBV30 and J usage is TRBJ1-5, with no clear D. Germline assignment: CDR1 GTSNPN and CDR2 SVGIG (reference sequence). V was shortened by 3 bases and J by 3 bases, with 12 bases between the two germline ends. The CDR3 runs 14 residues. The DNA of the CDR3 is TGTGCCTGGAGCGGAGGCAGCTTCAATCAGCCCCAGCATTTT. Encoded protein: CAWSGGSFNQPQHF.

The chain recombines TRBV19 with TRBJ2-5; TRBD1 or TRBD2 may be the D gene (5 bases each). V was shortened by 4 bases and J by 4 bases, with 16 bases between the two germline ends. The CDR3 is 15 residues long. Germline-derived CDR1 and CDR2 are LNHDA and SQIVND (reference sequence). The CDR3 loop is CASSTGTLGGETQYF. CDR3 coding DNA: TGTGCCAGTAGTACCGGGACCCTCGGTGGAGAGACCCAGTACTTC.

CDR3 protein: CASSQRTGLGSTSTDTQYF. Written as DNA, the CDR3 is TGTGCCAGCAGCCAGAGAACGGGACTAGGAAGCACTAGCACAGATACGCAGTATTTT. The chain is built from TRBV7-2 and TRBJ2-3; TRBD2 agrees at 8 bases. J gave up 0 bases and V 5 bases, and 16 bases lay outside the gene matches. Germline CDR1 reads SGHTA; CDR2 reads FQGNSA. This CDR3 has 19 residues.

This clone was found a few times. The chain has TRBV6-6 and TRBJ1-2; D unresolved. V lost 5 bases and J 7 bases, leaving 8 bases between the germline ends. CDR3 length: 11 residues. Germline V gene lookup returns CDR1 MNHNY and CDR2 SVGAGI (reference sequence). CDR3: CASSHRVGYTF. As DNA, the CDR3 is TGTGCCAGCAGTCACCGGGTTGGCTACACCTTC.

The rearrangement uses TRBV5-6 and TRBJ1-1, with D possibly matching TRBD1 (5 bases). V lost 4 bases and J lost 4, with 11 bases in between. Germline lookup yields CDR1 SGHDT and CDR2 YYEEEE. This CDR3 spans 13 amino acids. The CDR3 DNA sequence: TGTGCCAGCAGCGCTCAGGGTGGCACTGAAGCTTTCTTT. Translation: CASSAQGGTEAFF.

The chain recombines TRBV29-1 with TRBJ1-2; TRBD1 aligns across 8 bases. Looked up from germline, CDR1 is SQVTM and CDR2 is ANQGSEA. The CDR3 extends over 15 amino acids. The V gene end was trimmed by 4 bases and the J gene end by 7 bases; junction bases not matched to a gene: 14. The CDR3 DNA reads as TGCAGCGTTGTGGGCACAGGGGGATCCCTACGTGGCTACACCTTC. Amino acids: CSVVGTGGSLRGYTF.

The chain carries TRBV19 and TRBJ1-3; D might be TRBD1 (5 bases). This CDR3 is 15 amino acids long. Germline V gene lookup returns CDR1 LNHDA and CDR2 SQIVND (reference sequence). Trimming removed 3 bases at V and 0 bases at J, with 9 bases between. CDR3 nucleotides: TGTGCCAGTAGTATGAGACAGAGCTCTGGAAACACCATATATTTT. Amino acid sequence: CASSMRQSSGNTIYF.

This chain links TRBV2 with TRBJ1-1, with a tentative D call TRBD1 (5 bases). The V gene's germline CDR1 is SNHLY and CDR2 FYNNEI. The CDR3 runs to 15 residues. V lost 2 bases and J 2 bases, leaving 12 bases between the germline ends. DNA for the CDR3: TGTGCCAGCAGTGAAACCTTGGGGGGTAACACTGAAGCTTTCTTT. Translated: CASSETLGGNTEAFF.

V gene TRBV23-1 combines with J gene TRBJ1-4; D is unclear. TRBV23-1 is an ORF, with its function uncertain. V lost 4 bases and J lost 4, with 7 bases in between. CDR3 length: 13 residues. CDR3 sequence (DNA): TGCGCCAGCAGTCGACCGTTTAATGAAAAACTGTTTTTT. This translates into CASSRPFNEKLFF.

As for this clone: Different DNA sequences within this sample yield the same CDR3. The rearrangement joins TRBV6-5 to TRBJ2-2, with D perhaps matching TRBD1 or TRBD2 (5 bases each). Trimming removed 2 bases from V and 2 bases from J, with 9 bases in between. From germline, CDR1 is MNHEY and CDR2 SVGAGI. This CDR3 has 15 amino acids. CDR3 region: CASSYGGGNTGELFF. DNA of the CDR3: TGTGCCAGCAGTTACGGTGGGGGAAACACCGGGGAGCTGTTTTTT.

The rearrangement joins TRBV7-9 to TRBJ1-1; D ambiguous. The CDR3 has 15 amino acids. The germline CDR1 and CDR2 sequences are SEHNR and FQNEAQ (reference sequence). Trimming removed 6 bases at V and 0 bases at J, with 14 bases between. In nucleotides, the CDR3 is TGTGCCAGCAGTACTGGAAGATCCATGAACACTGAAGCTTTCTTT. Amino acid sequence: CASSTGRSMNTEAFF. Supplemented by reference TRBV7-9 and TRBJ1-1, the full variable domain reads DTGVSQNPRHKITKRGQNVTFRCDPISEHNRLYWYRQTLGQGPEFLTYFQNEAQLEKSRLLSDRFSAERPKGSFSTLEIQRTEQGDSAMYLCASSTGRSMNTEAFFGQGTRLTVV.

The rearrangement joins TRBV18 to TRBJ1-4, with 8 bases aligning to TRBD1. The V gene end was trimmed by 0 bases and the J gene end by 2 bases; junction bases not matched to a gene: 2. The CDR3 contains 16 residues. Germline V gives CDR1 KGHSH, CDR2 LQKENI. The CDR3 nucleotides read TGTGCCAGCTCACCACCATCAGGGGGCACTAATGAAAAACTGTTTTTT. Translating gives CASSPPSGGTNEKLFF.

This chain joins TRBV15 and TRBJ1-2; possibly TRBD1 for D (5 bases). This CDR3 spans 14 amino acids. Germline V gives CDR1 LNHNV, CDR2 YYDKDF (reference sequence). Trimming stripped 2 bases from V and 6 bases from J, with 13 bases between. The CDR3 is CATSRQGVRDGYTF. CDR3 DNA sequence: TGTGCCACCAGCAGACAAGGGGTTAGGGATGGCTACACCTTC.

With regard to this clone: Other DNA sequences in the same sample also yield this CDR3. The chain couples TRBV28 to TRBJ1-5; possible D gene TRBD1, 5 bases. The CDR3 has 14 residues. V was cut by 4 bases and J by 4 bases, with 11 bases left in between. Germline V gene lookup returns CDR1 MDHEN and CDR2 SYDVKM. The DNA of the CDR3 is TGTGCCAGCAGTTCCGGGGGTGGAAATCAGCCCCAGCATTTT. Protein: CASSSGGGNQPQHF.

This clone was seen a few times. V is TRBV5-1 and J is TRBJ2-2; possible D gene TRBD1, 6 bases. The germline V gene has CDR1 SGHRS and CDR2 YFSETQ. The CDR3 covers 15 residues. Deletions cut 2 bases from V and 0 bases from J, with 8 bases between. CDR3 loop: CASSFGTSNTGELFF. Written as DNA, the CDR3 is TGCGCCAGCAGCTTCGGGACATCGAACACCGGGGAGCTGTTTTTT.

This sequence joins TRBV7-9 and TRBJ2-7; possibly TRBD1 for D (6 bases). CDR1 is SEHNR, CDR2 FQNEAQ, per germline (reference sequence). V was trimmed by 1 base and J by 7 bases, leaving 17 bases between them. The CDR3 loop spans 15 amino acids. CDR3 coding DNA: TGTGCCAGCAGCTTAGTATCGGCAGGGGAAGGGGAGCAGTACTTC. Protein product: CASSLVSAGEGEQYF.

The V gene is TRBV2, the J gene TRBJ2-1, with a possible D match to TRBD2 (6 bases). This CDR3 is 15 amino acids long. Germline V CDR1 and CDR2: SNHLY, FYNNEI. Trimming left V 7 bases short and J 4 bases short, with 17 bases between. CDR3 amino acids: CASTDRSGRYNEQFF. The CDR3 bases are TGTGCCAGCACCGACCGTTCAGGGAGGTACAATGAGCAGTTCTTC.

This clone was counted between two and nine times. Other nucleotide sequences in the sample specify the same CDR3. This chain connects TRBV6-1 to TRBJ1-5, with 9 bases identical to TRBD1. Trimming cost V 6 bases and J 6 bases; bases outside gene matches: 3. The CDR3 length is 13 residues. Germline lookup yields CDR1 MNHNS and CDR2 SASEGT. For the CDR3, the DNA is TGTGCCAGCAGGGGACAGGGCGGTCAGCCCCAGCATTTT. This sequence encodes CASRGQGGQPQHF.

V and J are TRBV7-2 and TRBJ2-1; D is ambiguous. Per germline, CDR1 SGHTA and CDR2 FQGNSA. Trimming shortened V by 5 bases and J by 7 bases, and 15 bases separated the two germline ends. The CDR3 is made up of 14 amino acids. The CDR3 region is CASSRRANTNEQFF. The CDR3 DNA reads TGTGCCAGCAGCCGCCGGGCCAATACTAATGAGCAGTTCTTC. The whole variable domain, remainder taken from reference TRBV7-2 and TRBJ2-1, is GAGVSQSPSNKVTEKGKDVELRCDPISGHTALYWYRQSLGQGLEFLIYFQGNSAPDKSGLPSDRFSAERTGGSVSTLTIQRTQQEDSAVYLCASSRRANTNEQFFGPGTRLTVL.